This T cell receptor beta chain was retrieved from a study of cytomegalovirus exposure and HLA in healthy donors. This CDR3 has 13 residues. The ends lost 6 bases at V and 3 bases at J; junction bases unmatched: 3. Germline-derived CDR1 and CDR2 are MNHEY and SVGAGI. Vbeta (60) and Jbeta (13) primers were used in the PCR. Sequencing was performed with immunoSEQ multiplex PCR; in TCRdb, only in-frame clones are kept and a portion is missing. The table shows 140,000 or so clones, with roughly 65% occurring only once. A word on this clone: Its antigen is not identified.

Study results and limitations: For most subjects, TCR beta sequences were reported to predict HLA-A and HLA-B alleles with accuracy. Trimming of TCR beta V- and J-genes showed a link, identified in a later analysis, to a missense DCLRE1C variant.

This chain connects TRBV6-5 to TRBJ2-7; 9 bases match TRBD1. Source material: PBMCs. The sequence derives from a man between 60 and 70 years old in good health and CMV-seronegative. The CDR3 sequence: CASRGTGNYEQYF. In DNA form, the CDR3 reads TGTGCCAGCAGGGGGACAGGGAACTACGAGCAGTACTTC.